This T cell receptor (beta chain) is drawn from a study of brain T cells in children with intractable seizures. Sequencing used immunoSEQ multiplex PCR; TCRdb keeps in-frame clones, though not all of them. The sample shows around 8,000 clones, roughly 73% of them seen only once. This clone is termed medium-sized. Sequencing was limited to surgery cases with top T cell transcript signatures in brain tissue. At least one anti-epileptic drug was given before surgery. CDR1 is MNHNY, CDR2 SVGAGI, per germline (reference sequence). The CDR3 spans 11 residues. With 6 bases removed from V and 6 bases from J, the gap between germline ends came to 8 bases.

V and J are TRBV6-6 and TRBJ1-2; D gene uncertain. The sequencing here drew on resected brain tissue, taken at surgery. The origin of this receptor is a boy under two years old with tuberous sclerosis and intractable seizures. CDR3 amino acids: CASRHVDGYTF. CDR3 bases: TGTGCCAGCAGGCACGTGGATGGCTACACCTTC.